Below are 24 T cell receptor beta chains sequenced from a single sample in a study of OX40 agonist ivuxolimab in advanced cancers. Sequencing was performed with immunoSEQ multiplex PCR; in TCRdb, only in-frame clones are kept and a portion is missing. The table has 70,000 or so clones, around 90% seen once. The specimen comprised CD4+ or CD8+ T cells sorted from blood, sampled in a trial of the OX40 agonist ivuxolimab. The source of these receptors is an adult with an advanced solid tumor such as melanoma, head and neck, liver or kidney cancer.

CDR3 DNA sequence: TGCAGCGTGGCAACTGGACAGGGAGCAGATACGCAGTATTTT. It codes for CSVATGQGADTQYF. This chain links TRBV29-1 with TRBJ2-3, with 8 bases that match TRBD1. Losses at the gene ends were 6 bases for V and 4 bases for J; bases not matched to a gene: 9. In germline, CDR1 is SQVTM, CDR2 ANQGSEA. This CDR3 region has 14 residues.

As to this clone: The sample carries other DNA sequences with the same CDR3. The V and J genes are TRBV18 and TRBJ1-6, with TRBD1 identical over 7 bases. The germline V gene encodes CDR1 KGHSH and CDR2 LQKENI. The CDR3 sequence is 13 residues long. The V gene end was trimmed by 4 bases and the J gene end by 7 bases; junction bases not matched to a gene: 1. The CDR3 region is CASSLDRNSPLHF. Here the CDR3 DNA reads TGTGCCAGCTCACTGGACAGGAATTCACCCCTCCACTTT.

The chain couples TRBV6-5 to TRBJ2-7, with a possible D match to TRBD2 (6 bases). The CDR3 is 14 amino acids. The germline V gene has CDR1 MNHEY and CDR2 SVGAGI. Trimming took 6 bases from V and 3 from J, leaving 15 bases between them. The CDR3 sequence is CASSGTGAIYEQYF. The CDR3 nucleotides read TGTGCCAGCAGCGGGACGGGAGCTATCTACGAGCAGTACTTC.

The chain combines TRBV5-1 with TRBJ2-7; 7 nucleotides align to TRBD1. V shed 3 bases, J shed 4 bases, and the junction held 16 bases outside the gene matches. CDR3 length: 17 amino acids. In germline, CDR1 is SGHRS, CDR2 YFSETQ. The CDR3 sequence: CASSWTPRDSVVYEQYF. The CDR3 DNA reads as TGCGCCAGCAGCTGGACCCCCCGGGACAGCGTCGTTTACGAGCAGTACTTC.

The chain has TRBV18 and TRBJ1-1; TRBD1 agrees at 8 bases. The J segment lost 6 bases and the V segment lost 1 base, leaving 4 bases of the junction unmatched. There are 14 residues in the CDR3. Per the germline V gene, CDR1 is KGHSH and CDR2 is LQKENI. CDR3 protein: CASSPRTGRAEAFF. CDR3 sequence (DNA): TGTGCCAGCTCACCACGGACAGGGCGGGCTGAAGCTTTCTTT.

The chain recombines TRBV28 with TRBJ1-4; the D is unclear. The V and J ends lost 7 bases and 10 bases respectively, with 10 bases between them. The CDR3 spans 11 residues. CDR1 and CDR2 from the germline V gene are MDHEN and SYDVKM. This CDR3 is CASIRGGKLFF. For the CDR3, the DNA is TGTGCCAGCATCCGGGGTGGAAAACTGTTTTTT.

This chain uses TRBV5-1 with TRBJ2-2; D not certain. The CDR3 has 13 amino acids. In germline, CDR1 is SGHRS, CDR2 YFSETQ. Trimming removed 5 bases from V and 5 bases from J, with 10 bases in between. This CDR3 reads CASRSSLTGELFF. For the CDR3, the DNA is TGCGCCAGCAGATCCAGCTTAACCGGGGAGCTGTTTTTT.

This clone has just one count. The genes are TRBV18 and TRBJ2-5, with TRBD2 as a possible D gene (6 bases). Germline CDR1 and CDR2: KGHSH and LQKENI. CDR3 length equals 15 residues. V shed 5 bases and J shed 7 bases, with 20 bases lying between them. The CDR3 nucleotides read TGTGCCAGCTCAGATAAACAGGAGGGTGATCTGACCCAGTACTTC. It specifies CASSDKQEGDLTQYF.

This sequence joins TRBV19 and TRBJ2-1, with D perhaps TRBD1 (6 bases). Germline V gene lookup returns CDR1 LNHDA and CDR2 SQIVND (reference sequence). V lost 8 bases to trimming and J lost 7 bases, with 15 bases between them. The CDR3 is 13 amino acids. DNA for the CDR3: TGTGCCAGTGCAGGGGATTACATTAATGAGCAGTTCTTC. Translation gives CASAGDYINEQFF.

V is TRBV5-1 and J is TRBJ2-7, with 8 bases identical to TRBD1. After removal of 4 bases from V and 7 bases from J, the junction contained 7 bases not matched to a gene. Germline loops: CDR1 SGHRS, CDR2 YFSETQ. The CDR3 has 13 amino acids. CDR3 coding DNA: TGCGCCAGCAGCAAACAGGGGGTAAGAGAGCAGTACTTC. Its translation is CASSKQGVREQYF.

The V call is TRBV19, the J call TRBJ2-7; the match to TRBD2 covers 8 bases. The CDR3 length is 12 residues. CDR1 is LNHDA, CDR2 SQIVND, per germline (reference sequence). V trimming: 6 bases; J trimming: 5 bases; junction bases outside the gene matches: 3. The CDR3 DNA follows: TGTGCCAGTAGCCCGGGGGGGGACGAGCAGTACTTC. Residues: CASSPGGDEQYF. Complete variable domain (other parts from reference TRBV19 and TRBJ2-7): DGGITQSPKYLFRKEGQNVTLSCEQNLNHDAMYWYRQDPGQGLRLIYYSQIVNDFQKGDIAEGYSVSREKKESFPLTVTSAQKNPTAFYLCASSPGGDEQYFGPGTRLTVT.

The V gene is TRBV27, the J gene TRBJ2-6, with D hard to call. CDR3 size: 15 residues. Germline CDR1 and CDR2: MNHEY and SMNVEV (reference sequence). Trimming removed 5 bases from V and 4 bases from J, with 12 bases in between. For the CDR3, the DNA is TGTGCCAGCAGTCCGGTTTACCTCGGGGCCAACGTCCTGACTTTC. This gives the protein CASSPVYLGANVLTF. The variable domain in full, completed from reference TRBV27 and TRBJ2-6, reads EAQVTQNPRYLITVTGKKLTVTCSQNMNHEYMSWYRQDPGLGLRQIYYSMNVEVTDKGDVPEGYKVSRKEKRNFPLILESPSPNQTSLYFCASSPVYLGANVLTFGAGSRLTVL.

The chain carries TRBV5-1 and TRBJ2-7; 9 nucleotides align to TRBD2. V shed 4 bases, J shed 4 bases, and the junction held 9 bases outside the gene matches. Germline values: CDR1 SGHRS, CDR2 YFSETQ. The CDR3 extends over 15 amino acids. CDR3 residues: CASSPWVAGEYEQYF. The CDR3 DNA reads TGCGCCAGCAGCCCGTGGGTAGCGGGAGAATACGAGCAGTACTTC.

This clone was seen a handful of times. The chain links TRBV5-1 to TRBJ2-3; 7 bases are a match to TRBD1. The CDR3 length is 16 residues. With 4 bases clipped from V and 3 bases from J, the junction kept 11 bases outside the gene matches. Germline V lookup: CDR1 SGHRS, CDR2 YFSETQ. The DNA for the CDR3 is TGCGCCAGCAGCCCCACTCCAGGGGGTTTAACAGATACGCAGTATTTT. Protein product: CASSPTPGGLTDTQYF.

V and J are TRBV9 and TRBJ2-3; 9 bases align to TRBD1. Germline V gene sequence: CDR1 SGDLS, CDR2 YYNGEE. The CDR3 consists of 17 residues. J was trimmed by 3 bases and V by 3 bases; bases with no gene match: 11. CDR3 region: CASSAPTTGGLTDTQYF. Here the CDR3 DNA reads TGTGCCAGCAGCGCTCCGACGACAGGGGGTTTGACAGATACGCAGTATTTT. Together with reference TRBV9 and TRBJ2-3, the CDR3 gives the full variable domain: DSGVTQTPKHLITATGQRVTLRCSPRSGDLSVYWYQQSLDQGLQFLIQYYNGEERAKGNILERFSAQQFPDLHSELNLSSLELGDSALYFCASSAPTTGGLTDTQYFGPGTRLTVL.

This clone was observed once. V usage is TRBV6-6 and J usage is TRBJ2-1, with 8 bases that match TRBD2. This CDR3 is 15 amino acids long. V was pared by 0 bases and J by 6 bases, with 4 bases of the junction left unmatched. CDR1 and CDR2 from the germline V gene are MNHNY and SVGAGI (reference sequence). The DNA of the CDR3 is TGTGCCAGCAGTTACTCGGGACTAGAGGCCAATGAGCAGTTCTTC. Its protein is CASSYSGLEANEQFF.

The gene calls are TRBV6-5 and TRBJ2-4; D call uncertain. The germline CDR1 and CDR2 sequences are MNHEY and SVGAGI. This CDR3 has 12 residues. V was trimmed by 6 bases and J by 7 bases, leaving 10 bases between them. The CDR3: CASSRSGNIQYF. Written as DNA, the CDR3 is TGTGCCAGCAGCCGGTCGGGCAACATTCAGTACTTC.

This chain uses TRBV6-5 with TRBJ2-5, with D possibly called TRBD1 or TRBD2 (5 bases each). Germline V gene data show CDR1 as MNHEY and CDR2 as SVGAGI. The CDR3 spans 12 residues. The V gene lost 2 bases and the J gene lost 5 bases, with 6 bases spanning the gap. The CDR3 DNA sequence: TGTGCCAGCAGTTACGAGGGGGAGACCCAGTACTTC. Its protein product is CASSYEGETQYF.

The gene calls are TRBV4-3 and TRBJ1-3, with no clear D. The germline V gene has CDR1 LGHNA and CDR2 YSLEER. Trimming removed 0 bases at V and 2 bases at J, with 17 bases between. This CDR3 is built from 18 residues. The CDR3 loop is CASSQDAARLGTGNTIYF. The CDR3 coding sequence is TGCGCCAGCAGCCAAGATGCCGCGAGGTTGGGGACTGGAAACACCATATATTTT.

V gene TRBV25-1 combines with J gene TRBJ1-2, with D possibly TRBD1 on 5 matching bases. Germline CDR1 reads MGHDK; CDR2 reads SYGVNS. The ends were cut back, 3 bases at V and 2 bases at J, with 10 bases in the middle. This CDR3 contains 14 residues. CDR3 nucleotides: TGTGCCAGCAGTGACATGACAGAGAACTATGGCTACACCTTC. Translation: CASSDMTENYGYTF.

The CDR3 nucleotides read TGTGCCAGTAGTATTGAGGGGGCAGGCAAAAACATTCAGTACTTC. This codes for CASSIEGAGKNIQYF. V is TRBV19 and J is TRBJ2-4; 7 bases are a match to TRBD1. Per germline, CDR1 LNHDA and CDR2 SQIVND (reference sequence). V gave up 3 bases and J gave up 3 bases; unmatched junction bases: 5. This CDR3 contains 15 residues.

The CDR3 here is CASREGRVRDTGELFF. The CDR3 bases are TGCGCCAGCAGGGAAGGGCGTGTAAGGGACACCGGGGAGCTGTTTTTT. The V call is TRBV10-2, the J call TRBJ2-2; D call uncertain. CDR1 is WSHSY, CDR2 SAAADI, per germline. Trimming took 6 bases from V and 3 from J, leaving 17 bases between them. The CDR3 contains 16 residues.

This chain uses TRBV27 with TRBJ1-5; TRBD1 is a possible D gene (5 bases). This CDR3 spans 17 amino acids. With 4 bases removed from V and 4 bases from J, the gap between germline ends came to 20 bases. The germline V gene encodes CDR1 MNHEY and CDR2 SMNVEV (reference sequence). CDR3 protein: CASSSLGQGAYNQPQHF. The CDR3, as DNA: TGTGCCAGCAGTTCGTTGGGGCAGGGAGCCTATAATCAGCCCCAGCATTTT.

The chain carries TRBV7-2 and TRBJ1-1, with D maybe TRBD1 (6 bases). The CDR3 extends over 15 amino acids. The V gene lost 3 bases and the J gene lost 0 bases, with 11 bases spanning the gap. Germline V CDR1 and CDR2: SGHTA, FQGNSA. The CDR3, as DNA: TGTGCCAGCAGCTTCGGGGGCGGGATGAACACTGAAGCTTTCTTT. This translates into CASSFGGGMNTEAFF.